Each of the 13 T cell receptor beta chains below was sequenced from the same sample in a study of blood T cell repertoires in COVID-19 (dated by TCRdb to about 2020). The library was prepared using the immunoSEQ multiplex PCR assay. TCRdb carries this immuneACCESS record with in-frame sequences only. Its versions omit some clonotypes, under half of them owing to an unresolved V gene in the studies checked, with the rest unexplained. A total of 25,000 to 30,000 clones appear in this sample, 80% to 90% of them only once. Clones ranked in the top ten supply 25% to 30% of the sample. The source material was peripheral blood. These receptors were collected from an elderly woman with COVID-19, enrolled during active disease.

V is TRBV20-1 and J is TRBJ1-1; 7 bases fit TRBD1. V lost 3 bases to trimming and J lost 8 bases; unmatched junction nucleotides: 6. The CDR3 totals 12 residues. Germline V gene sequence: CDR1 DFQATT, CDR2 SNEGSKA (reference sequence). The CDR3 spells CSASRGLGEAFF. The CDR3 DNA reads TGCAGTGCTAGTAGGGGGCTAGGGGAAGCTTTCTTT.

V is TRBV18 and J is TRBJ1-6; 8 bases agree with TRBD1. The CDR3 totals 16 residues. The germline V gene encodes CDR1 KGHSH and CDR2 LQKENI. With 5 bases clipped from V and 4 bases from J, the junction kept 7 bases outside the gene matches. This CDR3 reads CASSVTGEGYNSPLHF. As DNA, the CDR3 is TGTGCCAGCTCAGTGACAGGGGAGGGTTATAATTCACCCCTCCACTTT.

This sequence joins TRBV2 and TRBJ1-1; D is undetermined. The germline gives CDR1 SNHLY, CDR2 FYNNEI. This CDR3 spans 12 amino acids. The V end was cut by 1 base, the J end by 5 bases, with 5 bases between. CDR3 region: CASSEVSTEAFF. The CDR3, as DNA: TGTGCCAGCAGTGAAGTTAGTACTGAAGCTTTCTTT.

CDR3 loop: CAWRRGASGGNEQFF. The CDR3 region has the DNA TGTGCCTGGAGGCGGGGGGCTAGCGGGGGCAATGAGCAGTTCTTC. The V gene is TRBV30, the J gene TRBJ2-1; 10 positions match TRBD2. The V gene end was trimmed by 3 bases and the J gene end by 6 bases; junction bases not matched to a gene: 8. CDR1 and CDR2 from the germline V gene are GTSNPN and SVGIG (reference sequence). The CDR3 has 15 residues.

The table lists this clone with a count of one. This chain's CDR3 is CASKDRGRETQYF. In DNA, the CDR3 is TGTGCCAGCAAAGACAGGGGGAGAGAGACCCAGTACTTC. The genes are TRBV2 and TRBJ2-5, with TRBD1 matching 9 bases. There are 13 residues in the CDR3. Per germline, CDR1 SNHLY and CDR2 FYNNEI. The V segment lost 7 bases and the J segment 4 bases; nucleotides outside the gene matches: 4.

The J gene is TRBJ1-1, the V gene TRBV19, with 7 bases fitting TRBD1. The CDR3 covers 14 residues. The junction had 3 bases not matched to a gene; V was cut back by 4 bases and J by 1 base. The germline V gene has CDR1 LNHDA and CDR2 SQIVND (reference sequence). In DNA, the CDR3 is TGTGCCAGTAGTAAGCAGGGGGGGAACACTGAAGCTTTCTTT. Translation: CASSKQGGNTEAFF.

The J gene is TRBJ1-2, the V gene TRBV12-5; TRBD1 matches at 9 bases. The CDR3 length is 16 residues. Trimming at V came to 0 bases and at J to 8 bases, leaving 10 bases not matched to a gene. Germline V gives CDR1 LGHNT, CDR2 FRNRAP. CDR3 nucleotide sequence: TGTGCTAGTGGTTTGGTAGCGGGACAGGGAACCTGGGGCTACACCTTC. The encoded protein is CASGLVAGQGTWGYTF.

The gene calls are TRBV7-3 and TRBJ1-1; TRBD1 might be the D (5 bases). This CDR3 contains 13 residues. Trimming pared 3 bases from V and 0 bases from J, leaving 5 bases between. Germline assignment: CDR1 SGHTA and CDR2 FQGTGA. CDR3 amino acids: CASSLDMNTEAFF. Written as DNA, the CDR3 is TGTGCCAGCAGCTTGGACATGAACACTGAAGCTTTCTTT.

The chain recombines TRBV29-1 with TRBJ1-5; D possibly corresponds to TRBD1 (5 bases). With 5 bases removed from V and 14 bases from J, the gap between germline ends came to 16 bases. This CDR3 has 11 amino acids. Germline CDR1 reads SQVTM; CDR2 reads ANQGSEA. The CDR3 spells CSVRSLGDEHF. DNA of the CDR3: TGCAGCGTTAGATCGTTAGGGGATGAGCATTTT.

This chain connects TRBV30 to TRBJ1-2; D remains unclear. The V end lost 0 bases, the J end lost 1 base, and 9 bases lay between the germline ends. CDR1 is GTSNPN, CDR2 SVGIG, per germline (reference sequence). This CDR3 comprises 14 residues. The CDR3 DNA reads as TGTGCCTGGAGTGTACGGTACAGTAACTATGGCTACACCTTC. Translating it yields CAWSVRYSNYGYTF.

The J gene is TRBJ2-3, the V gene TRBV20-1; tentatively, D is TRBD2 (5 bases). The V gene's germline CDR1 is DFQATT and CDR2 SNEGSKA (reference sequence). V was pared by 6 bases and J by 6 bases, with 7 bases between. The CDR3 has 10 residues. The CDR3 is CSALADTQYF. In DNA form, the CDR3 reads TGCAGTGCCCTAGCTGATACGCAGTATTTT.

The CDR3 is CATSLDPEKLFF. DNA of the CDR3: TGTGCCACCAGCCTAGACCCAGAAAAACTGTTTTTT. The chain has TRBV15 and TRBJ1-4, with D unclear. CDR1 and CDR2 (germline): LNHNV, YYDKDF (reference sequence). The CDR3 is made up of 12 amino acids. V was clipped by 5 bases and J by 8 bases, with 9 bases between them.

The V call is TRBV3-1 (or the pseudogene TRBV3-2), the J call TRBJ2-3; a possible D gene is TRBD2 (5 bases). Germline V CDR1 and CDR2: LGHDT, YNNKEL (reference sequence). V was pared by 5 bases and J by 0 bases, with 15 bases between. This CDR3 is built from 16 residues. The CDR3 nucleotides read TGTGCCAGCAGCTCCCGGACTCCCCCTAGCACAGATACGCAGTATTTT. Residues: CASSSRTPPSTDTQYF.